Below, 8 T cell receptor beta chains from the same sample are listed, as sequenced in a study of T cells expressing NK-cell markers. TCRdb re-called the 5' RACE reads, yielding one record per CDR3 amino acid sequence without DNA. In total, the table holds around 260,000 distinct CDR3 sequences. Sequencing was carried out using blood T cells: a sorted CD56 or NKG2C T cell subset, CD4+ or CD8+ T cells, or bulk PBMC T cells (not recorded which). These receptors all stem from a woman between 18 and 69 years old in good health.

This chain's CDR3 is CASSPAGGAANEQFF. The J gene is TRBJ2-1, the V gene TRBV7-2; TCRdb indicates TRBD1, and absent DNA this call remains unverified. In germline, CDR1 is SGHTA, CDR2 FQGNSA. The CDR3 runs to 15 residues. Using reference TRBV7-2 and TRBJ2-1 for the parts outside the CDR3, the full variable domain is GAGVSQSPSNKVTEKGKDVELRCDPISGHTALYWYRQSLGQGLEFLIYFQGNSAPDKSGLPSDRFSAERTGGSVSTLTIQRTQQEDSAVYLCASSPAGGAANEQFFGPGTRLTVL.

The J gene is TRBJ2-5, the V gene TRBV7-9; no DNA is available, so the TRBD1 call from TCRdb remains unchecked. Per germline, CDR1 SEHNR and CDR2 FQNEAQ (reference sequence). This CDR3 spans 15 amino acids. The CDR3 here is CASSRWTGPRETQYF.

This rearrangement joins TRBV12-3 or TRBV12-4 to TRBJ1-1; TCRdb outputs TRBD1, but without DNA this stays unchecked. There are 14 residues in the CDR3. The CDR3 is CASSFRVGGTEAFF.

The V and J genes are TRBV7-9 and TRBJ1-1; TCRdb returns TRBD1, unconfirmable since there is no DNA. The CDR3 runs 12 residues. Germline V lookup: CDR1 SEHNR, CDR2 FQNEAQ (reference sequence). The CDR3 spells CASTQGWSEAFF. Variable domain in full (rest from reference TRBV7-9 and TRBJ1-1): DTGVSQNPRHKITKRGQNVTFRCDPISEHNRLYWYRQTLGQGPEFLTYFQNEAQLEKSRLLSDRFSAERPKGSFSTLEIQRTEQGDSAMYLCASTQGWSEAFFGQGTRLTVV.

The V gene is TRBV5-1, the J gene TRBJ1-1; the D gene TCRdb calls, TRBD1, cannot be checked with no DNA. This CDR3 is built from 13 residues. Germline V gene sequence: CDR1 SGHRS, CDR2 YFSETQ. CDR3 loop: CASRSGANTEAFF.

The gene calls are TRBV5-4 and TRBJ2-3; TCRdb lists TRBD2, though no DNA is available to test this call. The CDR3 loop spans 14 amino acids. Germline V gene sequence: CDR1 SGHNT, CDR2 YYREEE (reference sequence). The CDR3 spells CASRPAGGVDTQYF.

The CDR3 sequence: CASTRQSSYGYTF. The rearrangement uses TRBV6-1 and TRBJ1-2; TCRdb names TRBD1, which stays unverified in the absence of DNA. Germline CDR1 is MNHNS and CDR2 is SASEGT. This CDR3 has 13 residues.

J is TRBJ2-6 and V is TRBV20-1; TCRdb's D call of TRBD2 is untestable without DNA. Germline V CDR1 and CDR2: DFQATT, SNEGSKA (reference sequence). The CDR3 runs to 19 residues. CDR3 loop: CSASSPSASGSSGANVLTF.